This is a list of T cell receptor beta chains from one sample in a study of regulatory T cells in long-lasting Graves disease. One entry per CDR3 protein results from TCRdb running MiXCR on the multiplex PCR reads. Among hundreds of thousands of distinct CDR3 sequences, approximately 13% were seen once, and the ten largest hold roughly 9.7%. The sample also formed part of further work on T cells in Graves' hyperthyroidism and ophthalmopathy.

This specimen consisted of peripheral blood mononuclear cells (PBMCs), obtained at new diagnosis, from a patient treated with antithyroid drugs. All receptors come from a man aged 30 to 39 with Graves disease. Both conserved end residues are part of each CDR3. The order of the fields is J gene, D gene, clone size, V gene, CDR3 protein, CDR3 DNA. The D gene is left open where the match is weak. Clone size, where shown, is once, few, many, or a class for clones that have expanded.

TRBJ2-2	TRBD2	few	TRBV5-1	CASSLLADTGELFF	TGCGCCAGCAGCCTACTAGCGGACACCGGGGAGCTGTTTTTT
TRBJ2-6	NA	few	TRBV20-1	CSAANSPSGANVLTF	TGCAGTGCTGCTAACTCACCCTCTGGGGCCAACGTCCTGACTTTC
TRBJ2-2	NA	many	TRBV12-3/TRBV12-4	CASRSSLGLTGELFF	TGTGCCAGCAGGTCCTCTTTAGGGCTTACCGGGGAGCTGTTTTTT
TRBJ1-2	NA	many	TRBV29-1	CSAQGTNYGYTF	TGCAGCGCCCAGGGGACAAACTATGGCTACACCTTC
TRBJ2-5	NA	many	TRBV24-1	CATSDLTDPKETQYF	TGTGCCACCAGTGATTTGACAGATCCTAAAGAGACCCAGTACTTC
TRBJ2-5	NA	many	TRBV29-1	CSVRSWSETQYF	TGCAGCGTCCGAAGTTGGTCGGAGACCCAGTACTTC
TRBJ1-2	NA	many	TRBV15	CATSRVGELNYGYTF	TGTGCCACCAGCAGAGTAGGTGAACTTAACTATGGCTACACCTTC
TRBJ2-3	NA	many	TRBV20-1	CSASALAVNTDTQYF	TGCAGTGCTAGTGCACTAGCAGTAAACACAGATACGCAGTATTTT
TRBJ2-1	NA	many	TRBV12-3/TRBV12-4	CANRHALGGKSYNEQFF	TGTGCCAACAGACATGCTTTGGGGGGCAAATCCTACAATGAGCAGTTCTTC
TRBJ2-1	NA	few	TRBV6-1	CASNEFIGSYNEQFF	TGTGCCAGCAATGAATTTATTGGCTCCTACAATGAGCAGTTCTTC
TRBJ2-7	TRBD2	few	TRBV5-1	CASTPGGRTTYEQYF	TGCGCCAGCACCCCGGGAGGGAGGACAACCTACGAGCAGTACTTC
TRBJ2-3	TRBD2	NA	TRBV28	CASSLPGGIKTSGSPDTQYF	TGTGCCAGCAGTTTGCCGGGCGGCATAAAGACTAGCGGGAGTCCAGATACGCAGTATTTT
TRBJ2-7	NA	many	TRBV28	CASTQGGASYEQYF	TGTGCCAGCACCCAAGGAGGGGCCTCCTACGAGCAGTACTTC
TRBJ2-1	TRBD2	many	TRBV6-2/TRBV6-3	CASSGGTSGRRDEQFF	TGTGCCAGCAGTGGAGGGACTAGCGGGAGAAGGGATGAGCAGTTCTTC
TRBJ2-3	TRBD2	few	TRBV9	CASSLSGRGDTQYF	TGTGCCAGCAGCCTTAGCGGGCGGGGGGATACGCAGTATTTT
TRBJ1-1	NA	many	TRBV19	CASSIRGDVNTEAFF	TGTGCCAGTAGTATCAGGGGCGACGTGAACACTGAAGCTTTCTTT
TRBJ2-7	TRBD2	many	TRBV20-1	CIGLAGVSHEQYF	TGCATCGGACTAGCGGGAGTTTCCCACGAGCAGTACTTC
TRBJ2-7	TRBD2	many	TRBV12-3/TRBV12-4	CASSSTLGLALYEQYF	TGTGCCAGCAGTTCTACGCTGGGACTAGCGCTCTACGAGCAGTACTTC
TRBJ1-5	NA	NA	TRBV30	CAWGDPSGHSNQPQHF	TGTGCCTGGGGGGACCCCTCTGGACATAGCAATCAGCCCCAGCATTTT
TRBJ2-5	TRBD2	many	TRBV12-3/TRBV12-4	CASSLRGLAGVETQYF	TGTGCCAGCAGTTTAAGAGGACTAGCGGGAGTTGAGACCCAGTACTTC
TRBJ2-1	NA	NA	TRBV2	CASSSGAGDEQFF	TGTGCCAGCAGTTCAGGGGCGGGAGATGAGCAGTTCTTC
TRBJ2-7	TRBD2	many	TRBV11-2	CASRTGAGRDEQYF	TGTGCCAGCAGAACCGGGGCAGGGAGGGACGAGCAGTACTTC